This T cell receptor beta chain was sequenced for a study of blood T cell repertoires in COVID-19. About the study: The United States, Italy and Spain provided the acute and convalescent COVID-19 samples. PBMCs, B-cell-depleted T cells, or T cells were the source of the cDNA or gDNA that made up the material.

Per the study methods: It was from reference gene primer amplification that nucleated cell counts were estimated. The method was immunoSEQ multiplex PCR; TCRdb's version includes in-frame clones alone and lacks a portion of them. V, J and clone size derive from that table, while D and trimming were established from the DNA sequence. The sample records 80,000 to 90,000 clones, 70% to 90% being singletons. This CDR3 region has 15 residues. Trimming took 4 bases from V and 6 from J; bases not matched to a gene: 8. Germline-derived CDR1 and CDR2 are SGHDT and YYEEEE. The chain uses TRBV5-6 and TRBJ2-3, with 10 bases matching TRBD2. This receptor was identified in a man in his sixties with acute or convalescent COVID-19. The material sequenced was peripheral blood. CDR3 DNA sequence: TGTGCCAGCAGCCCCCTAGCGGGGGAGCGGGATACGCAGTATTTT. It is translated as CASSPLAGERDTQYF.